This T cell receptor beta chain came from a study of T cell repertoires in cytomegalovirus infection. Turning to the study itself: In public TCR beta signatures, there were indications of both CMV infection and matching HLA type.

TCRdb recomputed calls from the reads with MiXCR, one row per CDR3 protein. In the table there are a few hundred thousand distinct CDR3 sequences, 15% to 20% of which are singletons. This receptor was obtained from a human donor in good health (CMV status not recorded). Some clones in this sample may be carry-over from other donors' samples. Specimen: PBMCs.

CDR3 protein: CASISGAYEQYF. The CDR3 region has the DNA TGTGCCAGCATTAGCGGCGCTTACGAGCAGTACTTC. The chain employs TRBV28 and TRBJ2-7; D is possibly TRBD2 (6 bases). The CDR3 extends over 12 amino acids. V dropped 7 bases and J dropped 4 bases, with 11 bases sitting between them. Germline assignment: CDR1 MDHEN and CDR2 SYDVKM. Drawing the rest from reference TRBV28 and TRBJ2-7, the complete variable domain is DVKVTQSSRYLVKRTGEKVFLECVQDMDHENMFWYRQDPGLGLRLIYFSYDVKMKEKGDIPEGYSVSREKKERFSLILESASTNQTSMYLCASISGAYEQYFGPGTRLTVT.